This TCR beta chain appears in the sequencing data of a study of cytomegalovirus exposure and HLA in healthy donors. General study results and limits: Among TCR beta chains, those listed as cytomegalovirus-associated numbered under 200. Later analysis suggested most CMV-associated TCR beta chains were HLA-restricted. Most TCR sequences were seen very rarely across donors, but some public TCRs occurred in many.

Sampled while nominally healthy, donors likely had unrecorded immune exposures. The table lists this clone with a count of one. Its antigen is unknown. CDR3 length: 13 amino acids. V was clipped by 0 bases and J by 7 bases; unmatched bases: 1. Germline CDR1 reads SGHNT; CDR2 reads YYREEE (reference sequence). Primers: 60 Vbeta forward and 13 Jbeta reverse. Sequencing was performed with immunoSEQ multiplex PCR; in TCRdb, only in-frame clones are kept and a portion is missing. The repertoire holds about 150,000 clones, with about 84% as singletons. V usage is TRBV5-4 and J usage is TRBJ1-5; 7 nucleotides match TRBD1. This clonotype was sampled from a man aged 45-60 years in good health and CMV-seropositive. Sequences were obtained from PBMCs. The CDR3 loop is CASSLGQGQPQHF. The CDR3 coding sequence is TGTGCCAGCAGCTTGGGACAGGGCCAGCCCCAGCATTTT.